One and the same sample provided the 24 T cell receptor beta chains below, sequenced in a study of vaccination and CD4 T cells after COVID-19. For these TCRs, the target antigens are not known. Cultured CD4+ T-cell DNA underwent Oncomine TCR Beta short-read sequencing. TCRdb re-derived calls from the PCR reads in MiXCR, one entry per CDR3 protein. This table holds under 30,000 distinct CDR3 sequences, around a third found once. Regarding time point: late sampling 161 to 241 days after vaccination in a few convalescent patients. Noted treatment: approximately nine-day PBMC culture with coronavirus spike peptide pools or control peptides (ViraFEST assay). The material sequenced was CD4+ T cells from blood, cultured in vitro, taken about 7 months after SARS-CoV-2 vaccination. These receptors were collected from a human donor who had recovered from COVID-19.

The chain carries TRBV27 and TRBJ2-3, with D perhaps matching TRBD1 (7 bases). The CDR3 totals 14 residues. CDR1 is MNHEY, CDR2 SMNVEV, per germline (reference sequence). V lost 3 bases to trimming and J lost 6 bases, with 13 bases between them. The DNA for the CDR3 is TGTGCCAGCAGTTTCGAGGGGGCGGGGGATACGCAGTATTTT. It codes for CASSFEGAGDTQYF.

This chain uses TRBV12-3 or TRBV12-4 with TRBJ1-1, with 9 bases aligning to TRBD1. This CDR3 is 13 amino acids long. Unmatched junction bases numbered 9, after V lost 5 bases and J lost 11 bases. CDR3 sequence reads: CASSPWTGDEAFF. The CDR3 nucleotides are TGTGCCAGCAGTCCTTGGACAGGGGATGAGGCTTTCTTT.

This clonotype was counted between two and nine times. The chain uses TRBV7-2 and TRBJ2-1; unclear D gene. The CDR3 sequence is 13 residues long. V lost 0 bases to trimming and J lost 8 bases, with 8 bases between them. Germline V lookup: CDR1 SGHTA, CDR2 FQGNSA. The chain's CDR3 is CASSLAYMDEQFF. In DNA, the CDR3 is TGTGCCAGCAGCTTAGCTTACATGGATGAGCAGTTCTTC.

CDR3 amino acids: CASWGVYGYTF. CDR3 in DNA: TGTGCCAGCTGGGGGGTCTATGGCTACACCTTC. V gene TRBV28 combines with J gene TRBJ1-2, with a tentative D call TRBD1 (5 bases). CDR3 length equals 11 residues. V dropped 8 bases and J dropped 4 bases, with 8 bases sitting between them. Germline values: CDR1 MDHEN, CDR2 SYDVKM.

The chain recombines TRBV15 with TRBJ1-1; 7 bases map to TRBD1. This CDR3 is 17 amino acids long. Looked up from germline, CDR1 is LNHNV and CDR2 is YYDKDF (reference sequence). V gave up 0 bases and J gave up 0 bases; unmatched junction bases: 7. CDR3 nucleotides: TGTGCCACCAGCAGAGAACAGGGGTTCATGGTGAACACTGAAGCTTTCTTT. It specifies CATSREQGFMVNTEAFF. The full variable domain, its missing parts supplied by reference TRBV15 and TRBJ1-1, is DAMVIQNPRYQVTQFGKPVTLSCSQTLNHNVMYWYQQKSSQAPKLLFHYYDKDFNNEADTPDNFQSRRPNTSFCFLDIRSPGLGDTAMYLCATSREQGFMVNTEAFFGQGTRLTVV.

This clonotype is categorized as medium-sized. The rearrangement links TRBV7-3 to TRBJ1-1, with 9 bases identical to TRBD1. CDR1 is SGHTA, CDR2 FQGTGA, per germline. The junction had 2 bases not matched to a gene; V was cut back by 5 bases and J by 1 base. The CDR3 sequence is 14 residues long. This CDR3 is CASSVTGGNTEAFF. Written as DNA, the CDR3 is TGTGCCAGCAGCGTGACAGGGGGGAACACTGAAGCTTTCTTT.

The chain employs TRBV4-1 and TRBJ1-1; no definite D call. Germline values: CDR1 MGHRA, CDR2 YSYEKL. Deletions cut 4 bases from V and 5 bases from J, with 23 bases between. This CDR3 contains 17 residues. The CDR3 region has the DNA TGCGCCAGCAGCCCGATTCGGAGGCCCAGAGCGGGGACTGAAGCTTTCTTT. This sequence encodes CASSPIRRPRAGTEAFF.

This clonotype occurred a few times. The chain carries TRBV7-3 and TRBJ2-7; 7 bases map to TRBD2. With 0 bases clipped from V and 8 bases from J, the junction kept 7 bases outside the gene matches. The CDR3 loop spans 14 amino acids. The germline CDR1 and CDR2 sequences are SGHTA and FQGTGA. In nucleotides, the CDR3 is TGTGCCAGCAGCTTAACTCCAACTAGCGATCAGCAGTACTTC. It yields the protein CASSLTPTSDQQYF.

This chain connects TRBV7-2 to TRBJ2-7; 11 bases line up with TRBD1. The CDR3 contains 14 residues. Trimming took 6 bases from V and 2 from J; bases not matched to a gene: 3. From germline, CDR1 is SGHTA and CDR2 FQGNSA. The CDR3 reads CASRRTGGTYEQYF. The CDR3 region has the DNA TGTGCCAGCAGACGGACAGGGGGCACCTACGAGCAGTACTTC. Together with reference TRBV7-2 and TRBJ2-7, the CDR3 gives the full variable domain: GAGVSQSPSNKVTEKGKDVELRCDPISGHTALYWYRQSLGQGLEFLIYFQGNSAPDKSGLPSDRFSAERTGGSVSTLTIQRTQQEDSAVYLCASRRTGGTYEQYFGPGTRLTVT.

This rearrangement joins TRBV20-1 to TRBJ2-7, with 9 bases lining up with TRBD2. The germline V gene has CDR1 DFQATT and CDR2 SNEGSKA (reference sequence). CDR3 size: 12 residues. V was pared by 8 bases and J by 3 bases, with 5 bases of the junction left unmatched. CDR3 sequence reads: CSLAGNLYEQYF. The DNA for the CDR3 is TGCAGTCTAGCGGGAAACCTCTACGAGCAGTACTTC.

The chain employs TRBV7-9 and TRBJ2-3; D is unclear. V dropped 7 bases and J dropped 0 bases, with 11 bases sitting between them. The length of the CDR3 is 14 residues. In germline, CDR1 is SEHNR, CDR2 FQNEAQ (reference sequence). CDR3 DNA sequence: TGTGCCAGCATGGCCTTCGGGAGCACAGATACGCAGTATTTT. As protein: CASMAFGSTDTQYF.

The V gene is TRBV24-1, the J gene TRBJ2-3; 11 nucleotides match TRBD2. J was trimmed by 4 bases and V by 0 bases; bases with no gene match: 5. The CDR3 has 17 residues. Germline assignment: CDR1 KGHDR and CDR2 SFDVKD. The CDR3 coding sequence is TGTGCCACCAGTGATTTGCGGCTAGCGGGAGGACCAGATACGCAGTATTTT. Translating it yields CATSDLRLAGGPDTQYF.

The chain combines TRBV19 with TRBJ2-5; D uncertain. Deletions cut 5 bases from V and 4 bases from J, with 23 bases between. Germline CDR1 and CDR2: LNHDA and SQIVND (reference sequence). This CDR3 is built from 17 residues. CDR3 region: CASSSHYRAGLRETQYF. As DNA, the CDR3 is TGTGCCAGTAGTTCTCACTACCGGGCCGGCCTTCGAGAGACCCAGTACTTC.

This clonotype showed up just a few times. The chain links TRBV10-1 to TRBJ2-1; no clear D gene. The CDR3 spans 13 residues. The V and J ends lost 0 bases and 6 bases respectively, with 6 bases between them. Germline CDR1 WNHNN, CDR2 SYGVQD (reference sequence). Here the CDR3 reads CASSESEPNEQFF. CDR3 sequence (DNA): TGCGCCAGCAGTGAGTCGGAACCCAATGAGCAGTTCTTC.

V gene TRBV15 combines with J gene TRBJ2-2; 7 nucleotides agree with TRBD2. The germline gives CDR1 LNHNV, CDR2 YYDKDF (reference sequence). The trim removed 1 base at V and 4 bases at J, leaving 9 bases unmatched. The CDR3 contains 17 residues. CDR3 in DNA: TGTGCCACCAGCAGAGGGCTCCGGCGGGAGACCACCGGGGAGCTGTTTTTT. Its protein is CATSRGLRRETTGELFF. The full variable domain, completed using reference TRBV15 and TRBJ2-2, is DAMVIQNPRYQVTQFGKPVTLSCSQTLNHNVMYWYQQKSSQAPKLLFHYYDKDFNNEADTPDNFQSRRPNTSFCFLDIRSPGLGDTAMYLCATSRGLRRETTGELFFGEGSRLTVL.

The V and J genes are TRBV20-1 and TRBJ2-3; D unresolved. V lost 5 bases and J 0 bases, leaving 3 bases between the germline ends. CDR1 is DFQATT and CDR2 is SNEGSKA in the germline V gene (reference sequence). CDR3 length: 11 residues. CDR3 in amino acids: CSAPSTDTQYF. CDR3 coding DNA: TGCAGTGCTCCTAGCACAGATACGCAGTATTTT.

The chain carries TRBV7-3 and TRBJ2-3, with 9 nucleotides matching TRBD2. This CDR3 region has 13 residues. V shed 5 bases, J shed 6 bases, and the junction held 3 bases outside the gene matches. Germline CDR1 SGHTA, CDR2 FQGTGA. The CDR3 protein is CASSLSGGDTQYF. CDR3 DNA sequence: TGTGCCAGCAGCCTAAGCGGGGGGGATACGCAGTATTTT.

Only a few counts were recorded for this clonotype. The chain is built from TRBV5-4 and TRBJ2-1, with 9 bases matching TRBD1. The CDR3 extends over 15 amino acids. With 4 bases clipped from V and 8 bases from J, the junction kept 10 bases outside the gene matches. Germline loops: CDR1 SGHNT, CDR2 YYREEE (reference sequence). For the CDR3, the DNA is TGTGCCAGCAGCCCTTTACAGGGGGCGTCCGATGAGCAGTTCTTC. This translates into CASSPLQGASDEQFF.

This clonotype was seen just once. The chain is built from TRBV5-1 and TRBJ2-3; TRBD2 matches at 8 bases. CDR1 is SGHRS and CDR2 is YFSETQ in the germline V gene. J lost 5 bases, V lost 5 bases, and 7 bases had no gene match. The CDR3 sequence is 14 residues long. This CDR3 is CASRDGRAVDTQYF. The CDR3 region has the DNA TGCGCCAGCAGAGACGGGAGGGCGGTAGATACGCAGTATTTT. The variable domain in full, completed from reference TRBV5-1 and TRBJ2-3, reads KAGVTQTPRYLIKTRGQQVTLSCSPISGHRSVSWYQQTPGQGLQFLFEYFSETQRNKGNFPGRFSGRQFSNSRSEMNVSTLELGDSALYLCASRDGRAVDTQYFGPGTRLTVL.

In its sample, this clonotype was seen a few times. The chain employs TRBV6-2 or TRBV6-3 and TRBJ1-6; no reliable D call. Germline V gene lookup returns CDR1 MNHEY and CDR2 SVGEGT. There are 16 residues in the CDR3. V lost 7 bases and J lost 9, with 22 bases in between. The CDR3 is CASNPDWAPEASPLHF. Written as DNA, the CDR3 is TGTGCCAGCAACCCTGATTGGGCGCCGGAGGCTTCACCCCTCCACTTT.

The gene calls are TRBV20-1 and TRBJ2-1; 7 nucleotides match TRBD2. The V gene's germline CDR1 is DFQATT and CDR2 SNEGSKA (reference sequence). This CDR3 region has 15 residues. Trimming at V came to 4 bases and at J to 3 bases, leaving 9 bases not matched to a gene. CDR3: CSATESGNVYNEQFF. The CDR3 coding sequence is TGCAGTGCTACAGAAAGCGGGAACGTCTACAATGAGCAGTTCTTC.

The DNA of the CDR3 is TGTGCCAGCGGACGCCAGGGGGTCGGTATCTCGGAGACCCAGTACTTC. The encoded protein is CASGRQGVGISETQYF. The V and J genes are TRBV27 and TRBJ2-5, with TRBD1 matching 7 bases. The germline V gene encodes CDR1 MNHEY and CDR2 SMNVEV (reference sequence). With 8 bases clipped from V and 5 bases from J, the junction kept 17 bases outside the gene matches. The CDR3 is made up of 16 amino acids.

The chain has TRBV20-1 and TRBJ1-3, with TRBD1 as a possible D gene (5 bases). Between the trimmed V and J ends, which lost 6 bases and 5 bases, there was a span of 17 bases. This CDR3 comprises 14 residues. The V gene's germline CDR1 is DFQATT and CDR2 SNEGSKA (reference sequence). The CDR3 DNA sequence: TGCAGTGCAATCAGGGCCACAGAAAGAAACACCATATATTTT. Its protein product is CSAIRATERNTIYF.

This chain links TRBV7-2 with TRBJ1-5; perhaps TRBD1 as D (5 bases). Germline CDR1 and CDR2: SGHTA and FQGNSA. The germline V and J ends were trimmed by 5 bases and 10 bases, with 15 bases remaining between them. The CDR3 runs 13 residues. This CDR3 is CASSPGAETPQHF. The CDR3 DNA follows: TGTGCCAGCAGCCCCGGGGCGGAAACCCCCCAGCATTTT. Full variable domain (outside the CDR3, taken from reference TRBV7-2 and TRBJ1-5): GAGVSQSPSNKVTEKGKDVELRCDPISGHTALYWYRQSLGQGLEFLIYFQGNSAPDKSGLPSDRFSAERTGGSVSTLTIQRTQQEDSAVYLCASSPGAETPQHFGDGTRLSIL.